One sample yielded the 14 T cell receptor beta chains listed below, sequenced in a study of monozygotic twins with cystic fibrosis. Here immunoSEQ multiplex PCR was the method, and the copy in TCRdb shows in-frame clones only, minus some. The sample holds 32,000 or so clones, 92% seen once. Sequenced input: blood. Every receptor here comes from a girl aged 2-10 years with cystic fibrosis.

This chain links TRBV6-1 with TRBJ2-5; D may correspond to TRBD1 or TRBD2 (6 bases each). Trimming removed 2 bases at V and 5 bases at J, with 9 bases between. This CDR3 is 13 amino acids long. The V gene's germline CDR1 is MNHNS and CDR2 SASEGT. The CDR3 DNA sequence: TGTGCCAGCAGTGAACAGGGGAGGGAGACCCAGTACTTC. Its protein is CASSEQGRETQYF.

This chain joins TRBV19 and TRBJ1-2; possibly TRBD1 for D (5 bases). This CDR3 region has 14 residues. V was trimmed by 5 bases and J by 4 bases, leaving 14 bases between them. Germline values: CDR1 LNHDA, CDR2 SQIVND (reference sequence). The chain's CDR3 is CASSVQAGSYGYTF. CDR3 DNA sequence: TGTGCCAGTAGTGTACAGGCCGGTTCCTATGGCTACACCTTC.

The chain links TRBV5-4 to TRBJ2-3; 8 bases are shared with TRBD1. Germline CDR1 and CDR2: SGHNT and YYREEE (reference sequence). V shed 4 bases and J 11 bases; nucleotides not matched to a gene: 18. This CDR3 is built from 16 residues. The DNA for the CDR3 is TGTGCCAGCAGCGACGAGGGACAGGCGGCTACTGGGAAGCAGTATTTT. Amino acid sequence: CASSDEGQAATGKQYF. The full variable domain, completed using reference TRBV5-4 and TRBJ2-3, is ETGVTQSPTHLIKTRGQQVTLRCSSQSGHNTVSWYQQALGQGPQFIFQYYREEENGRGNFPPRFSGLQFPNYSSELNVNALELDDSALYLCASSDEGQAATGKQYFGPGTRLTVL.

CDR3 loop: CAWNRQGGEKLFF. CDR3 DNA sequence: TGTGCCTGGAATCGACAGGGCGGAGAAAAACTGTTTTTT. V is TRBV30 and J is TRBJ1-4, with 7 bases fitting TRBD1. The germline gives CDR1 GTSNPN, CDR2 SVGIG (reference sequence). After removal of 4 bases from V and 8 bases from J, the junction contained 7 bases not matched to a gene. The CDR3 length is 13 residues.

CDR3 nucleotides: TGTGCCAGCAGCTTAATAGCCCAGGTACGAGGCAATGAGCAGTTCTTC. Translating it yields CASSLIAQVRGNEQFF. This chain connects TRBV7-3 to TRBJ2-1; D is unresolved. With 1 base removed from V and 6 bases from J, the gap between germline ends came to 16 bases. The CDR3 contains 16 residues. The germline V gene encodes CDR1 SGHTA and CDR2 FQGTGA.

As for this clone: This sample also contains other DNA sequences that code for the same CDR3. The chain combines TRBV6-5 with TRBJ1-2; D perhaps matches TRBD1 (5 bases). Germline CDR1 is MNHEY and CDR2 is SVGAGI. Trimming took off 5 bases at V and 6 bases at J, with 10 bases between the two ends. The CDR3 is made up of 12 amino acids. The CDR3 DNA follows: TGTGCCAGCAGTACCGGGGGGGATGGCTACACCTTC. Amino acid sequence: CASSTGGDGYTF.

This clone is judged medium-sized (0.01 to 0.1%). The chain has TRBV10-1 and TRBJ1-1; D is ambiguous. Trimming took 3 bases from V and 3 from J, leaving 8 bases between them. Germline-derived CDR1 and CDR2 are WNHNN and SYGVQD (reference sequence). The CDR3 sequence is 13 residues long. CDR3 sequence (DNA): TGCGCCAGCAGTGATACTCAAGACACTGAAGCTTTCTTT. Residues: CASSDTQDTEAFF.

V is TRBV7-2 and J is TRBJ1-2; TRBD1 is a possible D gene (5 bases). Germline lookup yields CDR1 SGHTA and CDR2 FQGNSA. The V end was cut by 5 bases, the J end by 5 bases, with 15 bases between. The CDR3 runs 14 residues. This CDR3 is CASSPDTSSYGYTF. The CDR3 bases are TGTGCCAGCAGCCCGGACACCTCATCATATGGCTACACCTTC.

V is TRBV19 and J is TRBJ1-2; 7 positions match TRBD1. This CDR3 is built from 13 residues. Germline loops: CDR1 LNHDA, CDR2 SQIVND (reference sequence). The ends lost 5 bases at V and 5 bases at J; junction bases unmatched: 5. CDR3 sequence reads: CASSARQGYGYTF. The CDR3 DNA sequence: TGTGCCAGTAGTGCCCGACAGGGTTATGGCTACACCTTC. Complete variable domain (other parts from reference TRBV19 and TRBJ1-2): DGGITQSPKYLFRKEGQNVTLSCEQNLNHDAMYWYRQDPGQGLRLIYYSQIVNDFQKGDIAEGYSVSREKKESFPLTVTSAQKNPTAFYLCASSARQGYGYTFGSGTRLTVV.

V usage is TRBV6-5 and J usage is TRBJ1-1, with 7 positions matching TRBD1. CDR3 size: 15 residues. Per germline, CDR1 MNHEY and CDR2 SVGAGI. V trimming: 7 bases; J trimming: 4 bases; junction bases outside the gene matches: 12. CDR3 amino acids: CASIQVGGFGTEAFF. DNA of the CDR3: TGTGCCAGCATCCAAGTAGGGGGCTTCGGCACTGAAGCTTTCTTT.

The chain uses TRBV2 and TRBJ1-3, with D uncertain. Trimming took off 1 base at V and 9 bases at J, with 16 bases between the two ends. Germline CDR1 SNHLY, CDR2 FYNNEI. The CDR3 extends over 15 amino acids. DNA of the CDR3: TGTGCCAGCAGTGAAGTTGGGCAGTCTGGGAGCACCATATATTTT. Translating gives CASSEVGQSGSTIYF.

The chain joins TRBV5-4 to TRBJ2-1; TRBD2 matches at 11 bases. Unmatched junction bases numbered 6, after V lost 4 bases and J lost 0 bases. Germline lookup yields CDR1 SGHNT and CDR2 YYREEE (reference sequence). This CDR3 is 17 amino acids long. The CDR3: CASSPLAGGVSYNEQFF. In nucleotides, the CDR3 is TGTGCCAGCAGCCCGTTAGCGGGGGGGGTCTCCTACAATGAGCAGTTCTTC.

The V gene is TRBV5-1, the J gene TRBJ1-5; no clear D gene. Germline CDR1 reads SGHRS; CDR2 reads YFSETQ. Trimming took 0 bases from V and 2 from J, leaving 12 bases between them. This CDR3 is built from 16 residues. As DNA, the CDR3 is TGCGCCAGCAGCTTGGAACCCCAAGTGGGCAATCAGCCCCAGCATTTT. Residues: CASSLEPQVGNQPQHF.

This clone came up once. V and J are TRBV30 and TRBJ1-1; D is undetermined. This CDR3 comprises 12 residues. V lost 3 bases and J 2 bases, leaving 7 bases between the germline ends. Germline lookup yields CDR1 GTSNPN and CDR2 SVGIG (reference sequence). CDR3 residues: CAWRRDNTEAFF. The CDR3 DNA reads as TGTGCCTGGAGGCGAGATAACACTGAAGCTTTCTTT. Full variable domain (remainder filled in from reference TRBV30 and TRBJ1-1): SQTIHQWPATLVQPVGSPLSLECTVEGTSNPNLYWYRQAAGRGLQLLFYSVGIGQISSEVPQNLSASRPQDRQFILSSKKLLLSDSGFYLCAWRRDNTEAFFGQGTRLTVV.